This TCR beta chain emerged from a study of blood T cell repertoires in COVID-19. Study in general: Sites across the United States, Italy and Spain contributed samples from acute and convalescent COVID-19.

Authors' analysis steps: Estimation of nucleated cell counts relied on the amplification of reference gene primers. Method: immunoSEQ multiplex PCR; TCRdb's copy keeps in-frame clones and lacks some. The V and J calls and the clone size are those of that table, but D and trimming were determined from the DNA. The table lists roughly 140,000 clones, roughly 88% of them singletons. CDR1 is LGHNA and CDR2 is YSLEER in the germline V gene. V gave up 0 bases and J gave up 0 bases; unmatched junction bases: 6. CDR3 length equals 18 residues. The chain employs TRBV4-3 and TRBJ2-1, with 9 bases aligning to TRBD2. Source material: peripheral blood. The sequence was collected from a human donor in a cohort sampled during active COVID-19. Here the CDR3 DNA reads TGCGCCAGCAGCCAAGAAATCAGCGGGGGGAGCTCCTACAATGAGCAGTTCTTC. It codes for CASSQEISGGSSYNEQFF.